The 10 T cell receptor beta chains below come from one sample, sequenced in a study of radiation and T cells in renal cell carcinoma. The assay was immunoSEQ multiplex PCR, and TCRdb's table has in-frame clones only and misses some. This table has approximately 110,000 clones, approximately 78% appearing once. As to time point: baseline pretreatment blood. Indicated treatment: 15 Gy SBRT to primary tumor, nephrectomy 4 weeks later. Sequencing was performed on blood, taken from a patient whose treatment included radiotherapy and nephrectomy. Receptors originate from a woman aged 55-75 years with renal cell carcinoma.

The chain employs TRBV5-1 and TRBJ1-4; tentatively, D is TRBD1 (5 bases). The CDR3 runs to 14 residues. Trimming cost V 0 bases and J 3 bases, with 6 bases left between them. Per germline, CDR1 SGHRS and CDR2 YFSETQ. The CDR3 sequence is CASSLVGANEKLFF. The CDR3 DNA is TGCGCCAGCAGCTTGGTAGGGGCTAATGAAAAACTGTTTTTT.

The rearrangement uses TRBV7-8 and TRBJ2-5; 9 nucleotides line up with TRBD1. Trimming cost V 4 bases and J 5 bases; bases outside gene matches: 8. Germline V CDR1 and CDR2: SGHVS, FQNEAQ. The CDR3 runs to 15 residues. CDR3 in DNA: TGTGCCAGCAGCTCCGGGACAGGGTCGAGGGAGACCCAGTACTTC. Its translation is CASSSGTGSRETQYF.

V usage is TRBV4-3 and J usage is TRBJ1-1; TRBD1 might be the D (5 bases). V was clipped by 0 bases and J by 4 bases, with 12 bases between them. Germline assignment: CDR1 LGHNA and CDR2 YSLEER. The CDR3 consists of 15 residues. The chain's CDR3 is CASSQDPGPGTEAFF. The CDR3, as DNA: TGCGCCAGCAGCCAAGATCCGGGGCCGGGCACTGAAGCTTTCTTT.

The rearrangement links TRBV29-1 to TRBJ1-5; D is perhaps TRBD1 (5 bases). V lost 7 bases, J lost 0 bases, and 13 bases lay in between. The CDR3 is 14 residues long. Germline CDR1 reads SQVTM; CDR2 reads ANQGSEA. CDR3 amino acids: CSAGSGVSNQPQHF. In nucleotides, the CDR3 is TGCAGCGCTGGGTCGGGGGTTAGCAATCAGCCCCAGCATTTT.

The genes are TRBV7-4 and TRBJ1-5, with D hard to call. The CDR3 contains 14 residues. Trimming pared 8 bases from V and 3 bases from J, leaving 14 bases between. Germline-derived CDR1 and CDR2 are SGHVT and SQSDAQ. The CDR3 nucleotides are TGTGCCAGCCCTAAGCCGGGAGACAATCAGCCCCAGCATTTT. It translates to CASPKPGDNQPQHF. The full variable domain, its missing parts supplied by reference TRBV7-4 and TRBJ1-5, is GAGVSQSPRYKVAKRGRDVALRCDSISGHVTLYWYRQTLGQGSEVLTYSQSDAQRDKSGRPSGRFSAERPERSVSTLKIQRTEQGDSAVYLCASPKPGDNQPQHFGDGTRLSIL.

The CDR3 DNA reads as TGTGCCAGCAGCACCATGGAAATTCCAGGGCAGCCCCAGCATTTT. The encoded protein is CASSTMEIPGQPQHF. This chain joins TRBV7-3 and TRBJ1-5, with D possibly TRBD1 on 5 matching bases. Germline V gene data show CDR1 as SGHTA and CDR2 as FQGTGA. CDR3 length: 15 residues. Trimming took off 5 bases at V and 7 bases at J, with 18 bases between the two ends. The entire variable domain, with the rest obtained from reference TRBV7-3 and TRBJ1-5, is as follows: GAGVSQTPSNKVTEKGKYVELRCDPISGHTALYWYRQSLGQGPEFLIYFQGTGAADDSGLPNDRFFAVRPEGSVSTLKIQRTERGDSAVYLCASSTMEIPGQPQHFGDGTRLSIL.

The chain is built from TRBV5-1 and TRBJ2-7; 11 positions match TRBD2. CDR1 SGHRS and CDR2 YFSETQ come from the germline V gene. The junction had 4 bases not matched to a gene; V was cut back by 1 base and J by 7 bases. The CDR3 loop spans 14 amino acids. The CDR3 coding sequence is TGCGCCAGCAGCTTGAGACTAGCGGGGAGTGAGCAGTACTTC. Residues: CASSLRLAGSEQYF.

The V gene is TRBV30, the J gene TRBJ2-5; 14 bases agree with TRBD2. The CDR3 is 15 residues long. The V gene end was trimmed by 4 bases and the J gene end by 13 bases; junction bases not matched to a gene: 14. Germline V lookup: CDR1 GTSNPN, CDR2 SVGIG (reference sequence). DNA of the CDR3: TGTGCCTGGACTCGAACCGGGACTAGCGGGAGAATGGCGTACTTC. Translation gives CAWTRTGTSGRMAYF.

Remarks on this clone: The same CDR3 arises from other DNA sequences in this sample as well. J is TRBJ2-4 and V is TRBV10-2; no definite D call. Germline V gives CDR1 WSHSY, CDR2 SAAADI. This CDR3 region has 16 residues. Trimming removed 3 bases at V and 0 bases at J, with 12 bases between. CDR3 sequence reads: CASSETIPLAKNIQYF. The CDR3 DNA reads TGCGCCAGCAGTGAAACAATACCACTAGCCAAAAACATTCAGTACTTC.

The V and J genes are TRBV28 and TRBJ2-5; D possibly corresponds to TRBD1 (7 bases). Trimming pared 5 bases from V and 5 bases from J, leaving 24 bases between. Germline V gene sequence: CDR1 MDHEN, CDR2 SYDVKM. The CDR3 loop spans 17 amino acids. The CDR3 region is CASSILRQGGREETQYF. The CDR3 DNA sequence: TGTGCCAGCAGTATCCTCCGACAGGGCGGACGGGAGGAGACCCAGTACTTC.